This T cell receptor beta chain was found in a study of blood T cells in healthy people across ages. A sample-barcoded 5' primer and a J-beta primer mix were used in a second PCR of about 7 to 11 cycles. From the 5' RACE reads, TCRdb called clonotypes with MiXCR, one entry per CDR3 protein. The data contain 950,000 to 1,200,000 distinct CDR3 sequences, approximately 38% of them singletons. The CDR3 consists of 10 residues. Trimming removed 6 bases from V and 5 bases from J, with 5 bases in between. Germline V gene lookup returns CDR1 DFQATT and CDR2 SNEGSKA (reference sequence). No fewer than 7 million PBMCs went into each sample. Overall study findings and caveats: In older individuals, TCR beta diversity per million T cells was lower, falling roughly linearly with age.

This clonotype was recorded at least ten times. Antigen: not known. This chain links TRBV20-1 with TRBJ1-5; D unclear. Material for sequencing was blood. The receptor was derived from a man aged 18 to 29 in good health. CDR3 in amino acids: CSAGDQPQHF. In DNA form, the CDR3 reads TGCAGTGCAGGTGATCAGCCCCAGCATTTT.